Below are 3 T cell receptor beta chains sequenced from a single sample in a study of T cell responses to AZD1222 COVID-19 vaccine. Clones were read by immunoSEQ multiplex PCR, and TCRdb kept only the in-frame ones, dropping some. This sample has 75,000 to 95,000 clones, with about 85% found just once. The specimen was peripheral blood, collected 28 days after the second AZD1222 dose. Receptors originate from an adult who received the AZD1222 COVID-19 vaccine.

The chain recombines TRBV6-5 with TRBJ2-7; possibly TRBD1 or TRBD2 for D (5 bases each). The CDR3 is 13 residues long. Trimming took 6 bases from V and 2 from J, leaving 11 bases between them. The germline gives CDR1 MNHEY, CDR2 SVGAGI. The CDR3 region is CASSLGDPYEQYF. The DNA for the CDR3 is TGTGCCAGCAGCCTGGGGGACCCCTACGAGCAGTACTTC.

V and J are TRBV4-2 and TRBJ2-7; D is perhaps TRBD2 (5 bases). The CDR3 has 13 amino acids. Germline V gives CDR1 LGHNA, CDR2 YNFKEQ. Trimming stripped 4 bases from V and 1 base from J, with 8 bases between. The DNA for the CDR3 is TGTGCCAGCAGCCTCGGACTGTCCTACGAGCAGTACTTC. Translated: CASSLGLSYEQYF.

The V call is TRBV19, the J call TRBJ1-5; 9 bases are a match to TRBD1. V shed 8 bases, J shed 4 bases, and the junction held 3 bases outside the gene matches. This CDR3 is 13 amino acids long. Germline V gene data show CDR1 as LNHDA and CDR2 as SQIVND (reference sequence). The CDR3: CASWDRENQPQHF. CDR3 coding DNA: TGTGCCAGTTGGGACAGGGAAAATCAGCCCCAGCATTTT.